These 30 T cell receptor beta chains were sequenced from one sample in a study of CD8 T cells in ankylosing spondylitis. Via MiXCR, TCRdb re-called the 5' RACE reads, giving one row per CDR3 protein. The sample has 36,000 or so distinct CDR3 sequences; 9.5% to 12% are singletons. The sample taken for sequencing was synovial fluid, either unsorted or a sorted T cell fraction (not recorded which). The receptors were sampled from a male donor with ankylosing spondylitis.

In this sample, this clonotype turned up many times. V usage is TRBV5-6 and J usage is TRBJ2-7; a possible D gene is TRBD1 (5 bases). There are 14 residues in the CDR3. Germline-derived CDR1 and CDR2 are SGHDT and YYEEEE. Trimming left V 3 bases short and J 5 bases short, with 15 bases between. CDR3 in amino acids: CASSWRPQGNEQYF. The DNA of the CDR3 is TGTGCCAGCAGCTGGCGTCCGCAGGGCAACGAGCAGTACTTC.

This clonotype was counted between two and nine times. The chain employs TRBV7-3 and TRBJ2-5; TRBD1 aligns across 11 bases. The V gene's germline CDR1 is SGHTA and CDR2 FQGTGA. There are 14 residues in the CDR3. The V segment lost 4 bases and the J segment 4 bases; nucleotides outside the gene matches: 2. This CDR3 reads CASSSGQGGETQYF. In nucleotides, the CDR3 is TGTGCCAGCAGCTCGGGACAGGGGGGAGAGACCCAGTACTTC.

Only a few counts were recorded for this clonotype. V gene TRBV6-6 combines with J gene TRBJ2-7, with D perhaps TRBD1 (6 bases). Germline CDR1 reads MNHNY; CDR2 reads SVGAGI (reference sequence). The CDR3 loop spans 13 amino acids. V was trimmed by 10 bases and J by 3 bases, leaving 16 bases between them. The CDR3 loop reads CATTGSDRYEQYF. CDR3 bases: TGTGCCACTACAGGGTCGGACCGCTACGAGCAGTACTTC.

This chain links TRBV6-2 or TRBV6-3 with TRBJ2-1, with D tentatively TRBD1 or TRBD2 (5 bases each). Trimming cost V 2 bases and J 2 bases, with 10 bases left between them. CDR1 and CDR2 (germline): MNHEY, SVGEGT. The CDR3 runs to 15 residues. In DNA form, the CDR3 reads TGTGCCAGCAGTTACCGGGACCAAACCTACAATGAGCAGTTCTTC. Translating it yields CASSYRDQTYNEQFF.

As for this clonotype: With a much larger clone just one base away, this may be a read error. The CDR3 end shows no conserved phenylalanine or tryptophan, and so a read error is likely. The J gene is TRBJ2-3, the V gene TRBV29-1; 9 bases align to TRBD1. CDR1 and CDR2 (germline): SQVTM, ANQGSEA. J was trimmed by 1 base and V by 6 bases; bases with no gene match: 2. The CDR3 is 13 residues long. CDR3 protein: CSVRQGGTDTQYI. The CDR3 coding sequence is TGCAGCGTAAGACAGGGGGGCACAGATACGCAGTATATT.

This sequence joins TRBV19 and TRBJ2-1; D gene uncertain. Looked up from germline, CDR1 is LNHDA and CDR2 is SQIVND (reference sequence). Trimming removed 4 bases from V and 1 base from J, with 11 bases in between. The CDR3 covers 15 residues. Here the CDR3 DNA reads TGTGCCAGTAGTAGCCCACGGTTGTCCTACAATGAGCAGTTCTTC. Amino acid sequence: CASSSPRLSYNEQFF.

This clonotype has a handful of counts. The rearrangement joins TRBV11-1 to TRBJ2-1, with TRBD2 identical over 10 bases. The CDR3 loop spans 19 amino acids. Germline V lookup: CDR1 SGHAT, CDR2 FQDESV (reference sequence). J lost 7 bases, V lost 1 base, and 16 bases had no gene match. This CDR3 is CASSLVFRAGGPFVNEQFF. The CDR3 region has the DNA TGTGCCAGCAGCTTAGTTTTCCGAGCGGGAGGGCCTTTCGTGAATGAGCAGTTCTTC.

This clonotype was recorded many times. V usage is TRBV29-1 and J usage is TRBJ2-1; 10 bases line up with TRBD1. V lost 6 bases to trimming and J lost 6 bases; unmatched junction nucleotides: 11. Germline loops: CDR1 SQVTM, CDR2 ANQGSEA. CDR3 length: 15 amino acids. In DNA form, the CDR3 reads TGCAGCGTCGCTCCGGGACAGGGGATTTTCAATGAGCAGTTCTTC. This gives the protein CSVAPGQGIFNEQFF.

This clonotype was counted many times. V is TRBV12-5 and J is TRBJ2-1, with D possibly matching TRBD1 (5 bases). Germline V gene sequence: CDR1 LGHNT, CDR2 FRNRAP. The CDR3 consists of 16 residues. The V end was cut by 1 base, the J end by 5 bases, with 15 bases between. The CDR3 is CASGLGGRALHNEQFF. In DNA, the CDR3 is TGTGCTAGTGGTTTGGGAGGCAGGGCCCTTCACAATGAGCAGTTCTTC.

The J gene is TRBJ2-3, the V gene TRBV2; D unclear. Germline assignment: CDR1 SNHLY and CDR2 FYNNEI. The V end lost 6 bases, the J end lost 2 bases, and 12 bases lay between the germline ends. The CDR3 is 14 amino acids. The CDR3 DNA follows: TGTGCCAGCAGAGCACACTCTCCCACAGATACGCAGTATTTT. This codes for CASRAHSPTDTQYF.

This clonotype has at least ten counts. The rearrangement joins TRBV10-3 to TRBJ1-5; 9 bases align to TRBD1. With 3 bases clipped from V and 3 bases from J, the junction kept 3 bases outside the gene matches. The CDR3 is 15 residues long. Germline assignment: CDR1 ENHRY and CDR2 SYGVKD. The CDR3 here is CAISDRDRANQPQHF. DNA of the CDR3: TGTGCCATCAGTGACCGGGACAGGGCCAATCAGCCCCAGCATTTT.

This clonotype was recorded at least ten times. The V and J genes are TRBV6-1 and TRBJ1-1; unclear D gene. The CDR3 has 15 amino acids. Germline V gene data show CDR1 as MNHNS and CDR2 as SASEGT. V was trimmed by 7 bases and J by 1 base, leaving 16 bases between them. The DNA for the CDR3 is TGTGCCAGCAAATCTGGGCCGGGTGCGAACACTGAAGCTTTCTTT. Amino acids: CASKSGPGANTEAFF.

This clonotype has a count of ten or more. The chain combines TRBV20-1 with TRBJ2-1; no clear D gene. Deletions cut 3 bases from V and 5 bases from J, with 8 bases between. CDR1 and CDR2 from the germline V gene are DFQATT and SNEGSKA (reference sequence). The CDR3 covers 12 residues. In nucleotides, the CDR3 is TGCAGTGCTAGCAACCGACACAATGAGCAGTTCTTC. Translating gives CSASNRHNEQFF.

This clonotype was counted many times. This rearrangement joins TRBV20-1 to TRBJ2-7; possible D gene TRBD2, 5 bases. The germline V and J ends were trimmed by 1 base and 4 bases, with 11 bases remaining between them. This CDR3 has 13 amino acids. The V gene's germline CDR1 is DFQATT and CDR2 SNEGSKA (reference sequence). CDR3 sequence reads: CSARGLSGYEQYF. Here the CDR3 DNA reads TGCAGTGCTAGAGGTTTGAGCGGATACGAGCAGTACTTC.

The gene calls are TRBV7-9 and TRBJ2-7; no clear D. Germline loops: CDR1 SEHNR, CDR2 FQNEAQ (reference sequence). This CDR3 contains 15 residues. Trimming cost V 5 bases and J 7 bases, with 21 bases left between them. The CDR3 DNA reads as TGTGCCAGCAGCCTTGAAGAGAGATCTGTACGTGAGCAGTACTTC. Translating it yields CASSLEERSVREQYF.

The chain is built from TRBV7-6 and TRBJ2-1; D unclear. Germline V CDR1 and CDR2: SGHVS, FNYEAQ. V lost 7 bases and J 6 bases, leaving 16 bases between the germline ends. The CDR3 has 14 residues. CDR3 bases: TGTGCCAGCACCAGGACCTCCATTTCCAATGAGCAGTTCTTC. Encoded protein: CASTRTSISNEQFF.

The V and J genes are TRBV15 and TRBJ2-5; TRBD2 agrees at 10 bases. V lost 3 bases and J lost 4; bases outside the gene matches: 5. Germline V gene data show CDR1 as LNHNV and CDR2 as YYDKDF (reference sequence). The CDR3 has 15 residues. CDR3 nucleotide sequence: TGTGCCACCAGCAGGGAAGCGGGAGGGGGAGAGACCCAGTACTTC. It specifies CATSREAGGGETQYF.

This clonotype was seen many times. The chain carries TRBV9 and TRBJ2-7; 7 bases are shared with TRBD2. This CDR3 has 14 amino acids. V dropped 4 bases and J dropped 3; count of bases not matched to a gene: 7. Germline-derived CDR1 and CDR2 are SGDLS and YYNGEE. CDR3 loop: CASSPERDLYEQYF. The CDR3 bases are TGTGCCAGCAGCCCCGAGCGGGATCTCTACGAGCAGTACTTC.

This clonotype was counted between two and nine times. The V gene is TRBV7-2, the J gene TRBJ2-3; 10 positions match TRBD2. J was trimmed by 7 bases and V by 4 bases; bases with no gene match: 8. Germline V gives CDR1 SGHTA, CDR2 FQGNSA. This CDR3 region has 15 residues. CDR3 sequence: CASSSSSSGSNTQYF. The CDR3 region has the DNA TGTGCCAGCAGCTCGTCTTCTAGCGGGAGTAATACGCAGTATTTT. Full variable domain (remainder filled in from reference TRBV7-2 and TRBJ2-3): GAGVSQSPSNKVTEKGKDVELRCDPISGHTALYWYRQSLGQGLEFLIYFQGNSAPDKSGLPSDRFSAERTGGSVSTLTIQRTQQEDSAVYLCASSSSSSGSNTQYFGPGTRLTVL.

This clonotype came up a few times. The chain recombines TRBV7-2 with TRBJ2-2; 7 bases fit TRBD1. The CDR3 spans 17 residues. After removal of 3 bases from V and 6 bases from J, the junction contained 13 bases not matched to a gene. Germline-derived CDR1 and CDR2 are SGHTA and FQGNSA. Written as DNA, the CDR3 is TGTGCCAGCAGCTTGGGGCCGGGACAGACTTTGGCCGGGGAGCTGTTTTTT. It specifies CASSLGPGQTLAGELFF.

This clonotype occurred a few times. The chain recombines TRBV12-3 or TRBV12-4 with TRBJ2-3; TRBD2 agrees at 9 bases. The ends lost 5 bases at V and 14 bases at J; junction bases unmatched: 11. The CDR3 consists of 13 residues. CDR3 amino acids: CASSQVAGEIGYF. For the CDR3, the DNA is TGTGCCAGCAGTCAAGTAGCGGGAGAAATAGGGTATTTT.

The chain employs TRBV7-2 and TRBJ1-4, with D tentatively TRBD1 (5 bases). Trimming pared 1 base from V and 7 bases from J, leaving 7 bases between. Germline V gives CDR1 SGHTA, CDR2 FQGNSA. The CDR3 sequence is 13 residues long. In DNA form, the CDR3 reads TGTGCCAGCAGCTTAGTAGGGACTGAAAAACTGTTTTTT. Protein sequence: CASSLVGTEKLFF. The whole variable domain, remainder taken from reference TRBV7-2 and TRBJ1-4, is GAGVSQSPSNKVTEKGKDVELRCDPISGHTALYWYRQSLGQGLEFLIYFQGNSAPDKSGLPSDRFSAERTGGSVSTLTIQRTQQEDSAVYLCASSLVGTEKLFFGSGTQLSVL.

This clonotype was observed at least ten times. CDR3 nucleotide sequence: TGTGCCAGCAGCGAAACTGGGGGGGGCAACGAGCAGTACTTC. The encoded protein is CASSETGGGNEQYF. This chain uses TRBV3-1 with TRBJ2-7; a possible D gene is TRBD2 (7 bases). Per germline, CDR1 LGHDT and CDR2 YNNKEL (reference sequence). Trimming pared 5 bases from V and 5 bases from J, leaving 16 bases between. This CDR3 contains 14 residues.

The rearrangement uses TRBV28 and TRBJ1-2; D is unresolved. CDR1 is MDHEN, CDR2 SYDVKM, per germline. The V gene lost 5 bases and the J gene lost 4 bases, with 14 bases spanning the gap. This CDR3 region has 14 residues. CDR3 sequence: CASSLSSNSYGYTF. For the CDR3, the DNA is TGTGCCAGCAGTCTCTCCAGTAATTCCTATGGCTACACCTTC.

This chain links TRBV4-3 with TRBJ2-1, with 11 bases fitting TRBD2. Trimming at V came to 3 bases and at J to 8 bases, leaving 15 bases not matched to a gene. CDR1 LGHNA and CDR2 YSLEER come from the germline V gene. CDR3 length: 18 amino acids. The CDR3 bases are TGCGCCAGCAGCCAGGAGATAGCGGGAGGGGCTCTTTGGGATGAGCAGTTCTTC. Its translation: CASSQEIAGGALWDEQFF.

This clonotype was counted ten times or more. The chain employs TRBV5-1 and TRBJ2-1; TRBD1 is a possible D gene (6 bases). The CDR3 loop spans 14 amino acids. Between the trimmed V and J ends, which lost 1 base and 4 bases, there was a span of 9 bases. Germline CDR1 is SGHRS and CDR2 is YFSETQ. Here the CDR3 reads CASSLTTGYNEQFF. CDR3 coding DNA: TGCGCCAGCAGCTTGACCACAGGGTACAATGAGCAGTTCTTC.

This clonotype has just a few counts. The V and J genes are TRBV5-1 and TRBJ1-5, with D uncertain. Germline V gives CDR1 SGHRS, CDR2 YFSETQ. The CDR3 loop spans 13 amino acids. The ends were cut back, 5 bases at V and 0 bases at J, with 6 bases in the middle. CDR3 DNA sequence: TGCGCCAGCAGTAAGGATAGCAATCAGCCCCAGCATTTT. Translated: CASSKDSNQPQHF.

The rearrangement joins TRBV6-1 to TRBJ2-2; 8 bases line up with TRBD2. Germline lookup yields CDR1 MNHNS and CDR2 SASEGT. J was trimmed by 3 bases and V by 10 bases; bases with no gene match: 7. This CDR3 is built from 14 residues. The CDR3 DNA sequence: TGTGCCACCGGCAGCGGGGGTTACACCGGGGAGCTGTTTTTT. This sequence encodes CATGSGGYTGELFF.

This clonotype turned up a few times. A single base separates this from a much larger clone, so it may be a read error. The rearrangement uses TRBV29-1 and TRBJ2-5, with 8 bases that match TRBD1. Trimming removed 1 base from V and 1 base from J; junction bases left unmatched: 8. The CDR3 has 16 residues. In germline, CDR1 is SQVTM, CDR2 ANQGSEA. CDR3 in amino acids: CSVEAPRQGSQETQYF. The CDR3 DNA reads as TGCAGCGTTGAAGCCCCGAGACAGGGGTCCCAAGAGACCCAGTACTTC.

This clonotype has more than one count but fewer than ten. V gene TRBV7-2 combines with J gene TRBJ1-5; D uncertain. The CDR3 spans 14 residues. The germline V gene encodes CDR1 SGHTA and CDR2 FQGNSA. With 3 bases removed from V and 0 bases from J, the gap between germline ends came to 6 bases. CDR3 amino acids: CASSLPDSNQPQHF. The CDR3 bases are TGTGCCAGCAGCTTGCCGGATAGCAATCAGCCCCAGCATTTT.